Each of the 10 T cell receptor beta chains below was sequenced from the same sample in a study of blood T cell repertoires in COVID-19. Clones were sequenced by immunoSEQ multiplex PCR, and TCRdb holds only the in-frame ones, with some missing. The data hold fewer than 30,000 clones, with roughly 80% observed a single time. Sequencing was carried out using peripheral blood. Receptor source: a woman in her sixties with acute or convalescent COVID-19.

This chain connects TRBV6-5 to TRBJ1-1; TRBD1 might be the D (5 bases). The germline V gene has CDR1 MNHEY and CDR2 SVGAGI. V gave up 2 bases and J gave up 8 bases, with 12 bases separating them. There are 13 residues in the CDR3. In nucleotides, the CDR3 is TGTGCCAGCAGTTACGAGGGCGGGGCGGAAGCTTTCTTT. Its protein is CASSYEGGAEAFF.

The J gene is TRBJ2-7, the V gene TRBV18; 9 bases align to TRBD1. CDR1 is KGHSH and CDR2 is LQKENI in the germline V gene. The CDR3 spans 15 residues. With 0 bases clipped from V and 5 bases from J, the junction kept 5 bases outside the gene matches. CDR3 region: CASSPPARQGDEQYF. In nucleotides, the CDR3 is TGTGCCAGCTCACCACCGGCTCGACAGGGGGACGAGCAGTACTTC.

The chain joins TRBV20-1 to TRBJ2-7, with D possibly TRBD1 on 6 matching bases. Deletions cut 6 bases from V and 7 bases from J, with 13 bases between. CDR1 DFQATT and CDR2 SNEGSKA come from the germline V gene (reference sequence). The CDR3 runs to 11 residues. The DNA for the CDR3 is TGCAGTGCCGAGGACGGGACAGAGCAGTACTTC. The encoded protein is CSAEDGTEQYF.

DNA for the CDR3: TGTGCCAGCAGCCAAGTATTTATCTCTGGAAACACCATATATTTT. Translation: CASSQVFISGNTIYF. V and J are TRBV4-2 and TRBJ1-3, with D unresolved. This CDR3 is built from 15 residues. Germline CDR1 and CDR2: LGHNA and YNFKEQ. Between the trimmed V and J ends, which lost 1 base and 0 bases, there was a span of 7 bases.

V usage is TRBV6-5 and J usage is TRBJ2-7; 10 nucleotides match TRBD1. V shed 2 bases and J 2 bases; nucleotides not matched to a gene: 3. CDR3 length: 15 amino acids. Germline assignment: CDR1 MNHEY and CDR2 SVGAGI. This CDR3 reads CASSYGQGVTYEQYF. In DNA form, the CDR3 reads TGTGCCAGCAGTTACGGACAGGGGGTAACCTACGAGCAGTACTTC.

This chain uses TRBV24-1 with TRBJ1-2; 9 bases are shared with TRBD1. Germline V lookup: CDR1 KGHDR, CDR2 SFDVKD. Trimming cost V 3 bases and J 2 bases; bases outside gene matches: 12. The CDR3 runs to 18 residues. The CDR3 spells CATSDMQKQGAPNYGYTF. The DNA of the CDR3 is TGTGCCACCAGTGATATGCAAAAACAGGGGGCCCCGAACTATGGCTACACCTTC.

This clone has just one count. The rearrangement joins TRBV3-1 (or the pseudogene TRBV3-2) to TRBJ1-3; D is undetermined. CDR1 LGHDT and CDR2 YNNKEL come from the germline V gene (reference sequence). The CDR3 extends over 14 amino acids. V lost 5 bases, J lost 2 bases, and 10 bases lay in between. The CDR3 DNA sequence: TGTGCCAGCAGCGAATTGGCCACTGGAAACACCATATATTTT. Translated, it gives CASSELATGNTIYF.

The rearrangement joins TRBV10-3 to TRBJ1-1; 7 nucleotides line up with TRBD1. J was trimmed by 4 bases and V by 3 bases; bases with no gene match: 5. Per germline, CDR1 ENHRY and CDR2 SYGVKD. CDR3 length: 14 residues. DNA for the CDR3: TGTGCCATCAGTGACCCAGGGGGTGTCACTGAAGCTTTCTTT. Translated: CAISDPGGVTEAFF.

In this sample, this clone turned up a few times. CDR3 nucleotides: TGTGCCAGCAGTGATACCGCTATTTACACCGGGGAGCTGTTTTTT. Its translation: CASSDTAIYTGELFF. The rearrangement links TRBV2 to TRBJ2-2; D is ambiguous. Trimming took off 3 bases at V and 3 bases at J, with 11 bases between the two ends. Germline loops: CDR1 SNHLY, CDR2 FYNNEI. This CDR3 is 15 amino acids long.

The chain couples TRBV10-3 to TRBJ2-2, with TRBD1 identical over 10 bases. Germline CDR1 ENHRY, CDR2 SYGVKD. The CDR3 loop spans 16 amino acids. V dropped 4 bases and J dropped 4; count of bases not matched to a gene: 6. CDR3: CAISGSTGGSTGELFF. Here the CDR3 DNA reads TGTGCCATCAGTGGATCGACAGGGGGCAGCACCGGGGAGCTGTTTTTT.